This T cell receptor beta chain was obtained from a study of T cell repertoires in cytomegalovirus infection. The wider study: Both recently identified HLA-C-restricted and well-studied HLA-B-restricted CMV epitopes were used in the study. Public TCR beta signatures marked donors with CMV infection and the matching HLA.

TCRdb ran MiXCR on the reads and lists one entry per CDR3 protein. The table includes about 570,000 distinct CDR3 sequences, about 40% detected once. Comments on this clonotype: The antigen remains undetermined.

Findings of the study overall: Using cumulative public TCR beta family frequency, the authors identified those who carried CMV together with the relevant HLA. It was HLA-C-restricted CMV-specific TCR beta clonotypes that dominated the response ex vivo.

The CDR3 has 15 amino acids. Trimming at V came to 8 bases and at J to 3 bases, leaving 11 bases not matched to a gene. CDR1 MNHNY and CDR2 SVGAGI come from the germline V gene (reference sequence). This TCR derives from a human donor in good health (CMV status not recorded). Some clones in this sample may be carry-over from other donors' samples. The V gene is TRBV6-6, the J gene TRBJ2-7, with TRBD2 matching 9 bases. Sequenced material: cultured PBMCs, taken from culture after CMV antigen stimulation. The CDR3 DNA reads as TGTGCCAGCCGGCGGGGGGGGGGGAATAACTACGAGCAGTACTTC. It translates to CASRRGGGNNYEQYF.